The clone carrying this T cell receptor (beta chain) was seen a few times. The data were taken from a study of response to subunit inactivated influenza vaccine. TCRdb used MiXCR to reprocess the RT-PCR reads, holding one entry per CDR3 protein. The sample consists of about 540,000 distinct CDR3 sequences, roughly 25% of them appearing once. Per germline, CDR1 DFQATT and CDR2 SNEGSKA (reference sequence). The CDR3 extends over 14 amino acids. After removal of 1 base from V and 3 bases from J, the junction contained 5 bases not matched to a gene. These data also featured in a second study, about T cells expressing NK-cell markers. From that study: 5'RACE template switching with UMIs generated TCR beta cDNA.

The rearrangement links TRBV20-1 to TRBJ2-5, with 7 bases that match TRBD2. The source was CD4+ T cells sorted from PBMCs, collected 11 to 12 days after vaccination. This TCR was sampled from a man aged 50 or older who received an inactivated influenza vaccine. In DNA, the CDR3 is TGCAGTGCTAGAGTAGCTGGGAGGGAAGAGACCCAGTACTTC. It is translated as CSARVAGREETQYF.